These T cell receptor beta chains were read from a single sample in a study of blood T cells in healthy people across ages. A single record per CDR3 protein comes from TCRdb applying MiXCR to the 5' RACE reads. The sample includes 800,000 to 950,000 distinct CDR3 sequences, around 48% of them seen just once. The sequenced sample consisted of blood. The receptor set was obtained from a man aged 25-45 years in good health. CDR3s include the opening cysteine and the closing phenylalanine or tryptophan. The D gene is left open where the match is weak. Clone size is stated in some rows and not others, as once, few, many or a class when expanded.

v_call	d_call	clone_size	j_call	cdr3_aa	cdr3_nt
TRBV6-2/TRBV6-3	.	few	TRBJ2-7	CASSYDGIGDTSGTYEQYF	TGTGCCAGCAGTTACGACGGGATCGGGGACACCTCCGGTACCTACGAGCAGTACTTC
TRBV5-1	.	.	TRBJ2-7	CASRLGQSSYEQYF	TGCGCCAGCAGATTAGGACAGTCCTCCTACGAGCAGTACTTC
TRBV25-1	.	.	TRBJ2-5	CASSESGLEETQYF	TGTGCCAGCAGTGAAAGCGGCCTAGAAGAGACCCAGTACTTC
TRBV10-3	.	.	TRBJ1-6	CAITPDPDAYNSPLHF	TGTGCCATCACTCCTGACCCGGACGCCTATAATTCACCCCTCCACTTT
TRBV4-1	.	.	TRBJ1-4	CASSQGGPALEKLFF	TGCGCCAGCAGCCAAGGAGGGCCAGCGCTAGAAAAACTGTTTTTT
TRBV30	.	few	TRBJ2-7	CAWSRDGGYEQYF	TGTGCCTGGAGCCGGGACGGGGGATACGAGCAGTACTTC
TRBV6-5	TRBD1	few	TRBJ1-2	CASRTTGEGVYYGYTF	TGTGCCAGCAGGACGACAGGGGAGGGGGTTTACTATGGCTACACCTTC
TRBV24-1	TRBD1	.	TRBJ1-2	CATSAGTASDGYTF	TGTGCCACCAGTGCAGGGACAGCTAGCGATGGCTACACCTTC
TRBV6-2/TRBV6-3	.	once	TRBJ2-1	CASGSIRIGYNEQFF	TGTGCCAGCGGCTCGATACGGATTGGCTACAATGAGCAGTTCTTC
TRBV12-3/TRBV12-4	.	.	TRBJ2-1	CASSLQGLAYNEQFF	TGTGCCAGCAGTTTACAGGGTCTAGCTTACAATGAGCAGTTCTTC
TRBV12-3/TRBV12-4	.	many	TRBJ1-1	CASSLSMNTEAFF	TGTGCCAGCAGTCTAAGTATGAACACTGAAGCTTTCTTT
TRBV20-1	TRBD1	.	TRBJ1-5	CSAVKQGAGNQPQHF	TGCAGTGCCGTTAAACAGGGGGCCGGCAATCAGCCCCAGCATTTT
TRBV4-2	.	.	TRBJ2-7	CASSQGTYAPSYEQYF	TGTGCCAGCAGCCAAGGGACCTACGCCCCCTCCTACGAGCAGTACTTC
TRBV7-8	.	.	TRBJ1-1	CASSPRGLVQANTEAFF	TGTGCCAGCAGCCCAAGGGGGTTGGTGCAGGCGAACACTGAAGCTTTCTTT
TRBV5-1	TRBD2	.	TRBJ2-1	CAGSVSGGYNEQFF	TGCGCCGGCAGCGTTAGCGGGGGGTACAATGAGCAGTTCTTC
TRBV3-1	.	few	TRBJ1-2	CASSQFNYGYTF	TGTGCCAGCAGCCAATTCAACTATGGCTACACCTTC
TRBV28	.	.	TRBJ1-2	CATFFGYGYTF	TGTGCCACCTTCTTCGGCTATGGCTACACCTTC
TRBV3-1	TRBD2	.	TRBJ2-1	CASSHPGLAGSHDEQFF	TGTGCCAGCAGCCATCCAGGACTAGCGGGGTCTCACGATGAGCAGTTCTTC
TRBV10-3	.	.	TRBJ2-1	CAISPTTTLGGNEQFF	TGTGCCATCAGTCCTACTACTACCCTTGGGGGCAATGAGCAGTTCTTC
TRBV20-1	.	.	TRBJ1-1	CSARLGGNTEAFF	TGCAGTGCTCGTCTTGGGGGGAACACTGAAGCTTTCTTT
TRBV29-1	.	.	TRBJ2-3	CSVDSGVRTTLTDTQYF	TGCAGCGTCGATTCAGGGGTGAGGACTACACTCACAGATACGCAGTATTTT
TRBV28	TRBD2	many	TRBJ2-7	CASEIRPGLAGQYF	TGTGCCAGCGAAATTCGACCGGGACTAGCGGGGCAGTACTTC
TRBV15	.	.	TRBJ2-1	CATSSSLYNEQFF	TGTGCCACCAGCTCTTCTTTGTACAATGAGCAGTTCTTC
TRBV4-1	.	.	TRBJ1-5	CASSQGSRGPQPQHF	TGCGCCAGCAGCCAAGGTAGTAGGGGCCCGCAGCCCCAGCATTTT
TRBV7-9	.	.	TRBJ2-3	CASSGPGYSTDTQYF	TGTGCCAGCAGCGGGCCTGGATATAGCACAGATACGCAGTATTTT
TRBV24-1	TRBD2	.	TRBJ2-5	CATSEGGGTVEETQYF	TGTGCCACCAGTGAGGGCGGGGGGACGGTCGAAGAGACCCAGTACTTC
TRBV6-2/TRBV6-3	.	.	TRBJ2-2	CASARVPNTGELFF	TGTGCCAGCGCGAGGGTACCGAACACCGGGGAGCTGTTTTTT
TRBV7-8	TRBD2	.	TRBJ2-1	CASSLDVTSGYNEQFF	TGTGCCAGCAGCTTAGACGTGACTAGCGGATACAATGAGCAGTTCTTC
TRBV7-8	.	.	TRBJ2-7	CASSRNRDSRSYEQYF	TGTGCCAGCAGCAGAAACCGGGACTCTAGGTCCTACGAGCAGTACTTC
TRBV6-6	TRBD2	many	TRBJ2-5	CASSRTPSGGEETQYF	TGTGCCAGCAGTCGGACCCCTAGCGGGGGGGAGGAGACCCAGTACTTC
TRBV20-1	.	.	TRBJ2-3	CSAREPRGPSTDTQYF	TGCAGTGCTAGAGAACCCCGGGGACCTAGCACAGATACGCAGTATTTT
TRBV7-2	.	.	TRBJ2-3	CASSPQTGTTNTQYF	TGTGCCAGCAGCCCACAAACCGGGACCACTAATACGCAGTATTTT
TRBV29-1	TRBD1	few	TRBJ1-1	CSVYRGTEAFF	TGCAGCGTCTACAGGGGTACTGAAGCTTTCTTT
TRBV18	.	.	TRBJ1-4	CASSPPERSLNEKLFF	TGTGCCAGCTCACCCCCGGAGAGGTCCCTTAATGAAAAACTGTTTTTT
TRBV7-9	.	few	TRBJ2-6	CASSPVQTGANVLTF	TGTGCCAGCAGTCCCGTACAAACTGGGGCCAACGTCCTGACTTTC
TRBV5-1	.	few	TRBJ1-2	CASSAAPNYGYTF	TGCGCCAGCAGCGCAGCTCCTAACTATGGCTACACCTTC
TRBV7-8	.	few	TRBJ2-3	CASSLAQRFTTDTQYF	TGTGCCAGCAGCTTAGCGCAGCGTTTTACCACAGATACGCAGTATTTT
TRBV27	.	.	TRBJ2-1	CASSVPGGFEQFF	TGTGCCAGCAGTGTCCCTGGGGGCTTTGAGCAGTTCTTC
TRBV14	TRBD1	.	TRBJ2-7	CASSTRTGVNEQYF	TGTGCCAGCAGCACCCGGACAGGGGTGAACGAGCAGTACTTC
TRBV12-3/TRBV12-4	.	.	TRBJ2-7	CASSLADKHYEQYF	TGTGCCAGCAGTTTAGCAGACAAACACTACGAGCAGTACTTC
TRBV6-2/TRBV6-3	.	.	TRBJ1-1	CASTYLAAMNTEAFF	TGTGCCAGCACCTATCTGGCGGCGATGAACACTGAAGCTTTCTTT
TRBV4-3	TRBD1	.	TRBJ1-1	CASSQDLGTGATEAFF	TGCGCCAGCAGCCAAGATCTTGGGACAGGGGCCACTGAAGCTTTCTTT
TRBV4-2	.	many	TRBJ2-7	CASSPDSNTYEQYF	TGTGCCAGCAGCCCGGACAGTAACACCTACGAGCAGTACTTC
TRBV12-3/TRBV12-4	.	few	TRBJ1-2	CASSPADGRLTGGYTF	TGTGCCAGCAGTCCAGCGGACGGCAGACTAACAGGAGGCTACACCTTC
TRBV30	.	.	TRBJ1-4	CAWSVRWDLLFF	TGTGCCTGGAGTGTACGATGGGACTTACTGTTTTTT
TRBV7-3	.	few	TRBJ1-1	CASSFEVYTEAFF	TGTGCCAGCAGCTTTGAGGTTTACACTGAAGCTTTCTTT
TRBV7-3	TRBD2	.	TRBJ2-3	CASSPFGLAGDTQYF	TGTGCCAGCAGCCCGTTCGGACTAGCGGGAGATACGCAGTATTTT
TRBV25-1	.	.	TRBJ2-5	CASSPRGGSGETQYF	TGTGCCAGCAGTCCCCGAGGGGGGTCTGGCGAGACCCAGTACTTC
TRBV5-1	TRBD2	.	TRBJ2-7	CASSLVSGGAYEQYF	TGCGCCAGCAGCTTGGTTAGCGGGGGGGCCTACGAGCAGTACTTC
TRBV4-3	.	few	TRBJ2-7	CASSQDLPDGDNQPYEQYF	TGCGCCAGCAGCCAAGATCTCCCGGACGGTGATAATCAACCCTACGAGCAGTACTTC
TRBV29-1	.	.	TRBJ2-7	CSVATGTPDEQYF	TGCAGCGTTGCTACTGGGACGCCGGACGAGCAGTACTTC
TRBV2	TRBD1	.	TRBJ1-2	CASSADREIYGYTF	TGTGCCAGCAGTGCGGACAGGGAAATTTATGGCTACACCTTC